These 14 T cell receptor beta chains originate from one sample sequenced in a study of blood T cell repertoires in COVID-19 (dated by TCRdb to about 2020). Libraries were prepared through the immunoSEQ multiplex PCR assay. The table was pulled from immuneACCESS by TCRdb, which kept in-frame rearrangements only. Such tables lose some clones; where checked, under half of the loss comes from unresolved V genes, and the rest has no known cause. This sample lists approximately 280,000 clones; about nine tenths were detected once. Jointly, the top ten make up 2% to 2.5% of the sample. Sequenced: peripheral blood. The receptor source for this set is a man aged 50-59 years with acute or convalescent COVID-19.

The chain combines TRBV12-3 or TRBV12-4 with TRBJ2-1; 10 bases align to TRBD2. The CDR3 sequence is 13 residues long. The J segment lost 14 bases and the V segment lost 6 bases, leaving 10 bases of the junction unmatched. Written as DNA, the CDR3 is TGTGCCAGCAGCCCCCAGCGGGGGGGCGAAGAGTTCTTC. It codes for CASSPQRGGEEFF.

This chain uses TRBV30 with TRBJ1-5, with no clear D. From germline, CDR1 is GTSNPN and CDR2 SVGIG (reference sequence). Trimming stripped 2 bases from V and 8 bases from J, with 13 bases between. The CDR3 is made up of 13 amino acids. The CDR3, as DNA: TGTGCCTGGAGTCTTCGACCCGGGGAGCCCCAGCATTTT. This codes for CAWSLRPGEPQHF.

J is TRBJ2-3 and V is TRBV25-1; TRBD1 matches at 9 bases. The CDR3 loop spans 15 amino acids. The V and J ends lost 5 bases and 2 bases, in that order; junction bases with no gene match: 5. CDR1 MGHDK and CDR2 SYGVNS come from the germline V gene. CDR3 amino acids: CASSRGTGLTDTQYF. CDR3 DNA: TGTGCCAGCAGTAGGGGGACAGGGCTCACAGATACGCAGTATTTT.

The V gene is TRBV4-2, the J gene TRBJ1-2, with D maybe TRBD1 (6 bases). The germline gives CDR1 LGHNA, CDR2 YNFKEQ. The CDR3 extends over 17 amino acids. Trimming shortened V by 0 bases and J by 7 bases, and 21 bases separated the two germline ends. As DNA, the CDR3 is TGTGCCAGCAGCCAAGATCTCGGCCCTAGCGGGGGCATTGGCTACACCTTC. The encoded protein is CASSQDLGPSGGIGYTF.

The chain links TRBV2 to TRBJ1-3; D is unclear. The CDR3 is 13 residues long. Trimming shortened V by 3 bases and J by 0 bases, and 3 bases separated the two germline ends. CDR1 is SNHLY and CDR2 is FYNNEI in the germline V gene. The CDR3 protein is CASSDISGNTIYF. In nucleotides, the CDR3 is TGTGCCAGCAGTGACATCTCTGGAAACACCATATATTTT.

This clone has just a few counts. The V and J genes are TRBV2 and TRBJ1-2; 9 bases line up with TRBD1. Germline lookup yields CDR1 SNHLY and CDR2 FYNNEI. This CDR3 contains 15 residues. The V and J ends lost 8 bases and 1 base, in that order; junction bases with no gene match: 8. The CDR3 DNA sequence: TGTGCCAGCCAATTACAGGGGGCATATAACTATGGCTACACCTTC. Translation gives CASQLQGAYNYGYTF. The full variable domain, with the rest looked up from reference TRBV2 and TRBJ1-2, is EPEVTQTPSHQVTQMGQEVILRCVPISNHLYFYWYRQILGQKVEFLVSFYNNEISEKSEIFDDQFSVERPDGSNFTLKIRSTKLEDSAMYFCASQLQGAYNYGYTFGSGTRLTVV.

The rearrangement joins TRBV13 to TRBJ1-2; 9 bases fit TRBD1. CDR1 is PRHDT and CDR2 is FYEKMQ in the germline V gene (reference sequence). This CDR3 is built from 18 residues. J gave up 3 bases and V 5 bases, and 16 bases lay outside the gene matches. CDR3 loop: CASSRPADRGSLYYGYTF. CDR3 bases: TGTGCCAGCAGCCGACCCGCGGACAGGGGATCCCTTTACTATGGCTACACCTTC.

The chain uses TRBV4-1 and TRBJ1-2, with 10 bases lining up with TRBD1. Germline CDR1 and CDR2: MGHRA and YSYEKL. J was trimmed by 8 bases and V by 2 bases; bases with no gene match: 5. The CDR3 is 14 residues long. The CDR3 DNA reads as TGCGCCAGCAGCCAACCAGGACAGGGGGACGGCTACACCTTC. Translated, it gives CASSQPGQGDGYTF.

The V and J genes are TRBV29-1 and TRBJ2-1, with D maybe TRBD1 (6 bases). The CDR3 is 14 amino acids. V was cut by 3 bases and J by 1 base, with 10 bases left in between. The germline V gene has CDR1 SQVTM and CDR2 ANQGSEA. CDR3: CSVDRDMSYNEQFF. The CDR3 DNA reads TGCAGCGTTGATAGGGACATGTCCTACAATGAGCAGTTCTTC.

The gene calls are TRBV5-5 and TRBJ2-5; tentative D call: TRBD1 (6 bases). Germline V lookup: CDR1 SGHKS, CDR2 YYEKEE (reference sequence). V dropped 4 bases and J dropped 1 base, with 11 bases sitting between them. CDR3 length equals 14 residues. CDR3 coding DNA: TGTGCCAGCAGCCAGGGGTGGGGCCAAGAGACCCAGTACTTC. It specifies CASSQGWGQETQYF.

The chain is built from TRBV24-1 and TRBJ2-1; TRBD2 aligns across 11 bases. The CDR3 loop spans 16 amino acids. With V trimmed by 3 bases and J by 1 base, 1 base remained unmatched. The germline gives CDR1 KGHDR, CDR2 SFDVKD. This CDR3 is CATSDPSGGSYNEQFF. The CDR3 DNA sequence: TGTGCCACCAGTGATCCTAGCGGGGGGTCCTACAATGAGCAGTTCTTC.

V and J are TRBV5-1 and TRBJ1-1; no clear D. Trimming stripped 0 bases from V and 8 bases from J, with 11 bases between. Germline lookup yields CDR1 SGHRS and CDR2 YFSETQ. The CDR3 is made up of 13 amino acids. CDR3 sequence reads: CASSLGSAGEAFF. CDR3 nucleotides: TGCGCCAGCAGCTTGGGGTCCGCGGGAGAAGCTTTCTTT.

The rearrangement joins TRBV5-8 to TRBJ2-7; 11 bases agree with TRBD2. The CDR3 covers 15 residues. Germline trimming cut 2 bases from V and 2 bases from J; bases unmatched to any gene: 3. The germline V gene has CDR1 SGHTS and CDR2 YDEGEE. The CDR3 here is CASSLILAGAYEQYF. DNA for the CDR3: TGTGCCAGCAGCTTAATACTAGCGGGGGCCTACGAGCAGTACTTC. Full variable domain (remainder filled in from reference TRBV5-8 and TRBJ2-7): EAGVTQSPTHLIKTRGQQATLRCSPISGHTSVYWYQQALGLGLQFLLWYDEGEERNRGNFPPRFSGRQFPNYSSELNVNALELEDSALYLCASSLILAGAYEQYFGPGTRLTVT.

The chain couples TRBV4-2 to TRBJ2-6; possible D gene TRBD1, 5 bases. Germline-derived CDR1 and CDR2 are LGHNA and YNFKEQ. This CDR3 comprises 16 residues. V lost 4 bases and J lost 0, with 10 bases in between. DNA of the CDR3: TGTGCCAGCAGCCCGGACGACAGCTCTGGGGCCAACGTCCTGACTTTC. Translated: CASSPDDSSGANVLTF.